The clone carrying this TCR beta chain was counted many times. What it binds is not known. The data originate from a study of T cells in Graves' hyperthyroidism and ophthalmopathy. Study conclusions and caveats: Most clonotypes expanded in thyroid above 0.001 were likewise present in blood.

Researchers took RNA transcripts and amplified the TCR beta CDR3 regions from them. TCR CDR3 regions were first amplified by RT-PCR with HTBI primers. TCRdb reprocessed the multiplex PCR reads via MiXCR and lists one record per CDR3 protein. The repertoire includes 500,000 to 800,000 distinct CDR3 sequences, more than 14% of them detected once, and around an eighth sits in the top ten. Each ophthalmopathy patient scored at least 3 on the Clinical Activity Score and at least 4 on NOSPECS grade, with duration under 3 months. Exclusion criteria comprised uncontrolled infection, other autoimmune disease, pregnancy or lactation. The diagnoses drew upon clinical symptoms, serum thyroxine and TRAb, thyroid ultrasound and orbital computed tomography. The CDR3 extends over 15 amino acids. The V and J ends lost 3 bases and 6 bases, in that order; junction bases with no gene match: 7. CDR1 SGHRS and CDR2 YFSETQ come from the germline V gene.

The specimen sequenced was blood. This chain links TRBV5-1 with TRBJ1-1, with 11 positions matching TRBD1. This receptor was obtained from a woman aged 45-60 years with Graves' ophthalmopathy. CDR3 bases: TGCGCCAGCAGCTACGGACAGGGGGCAGTCCCTGAAGCTTTCTTT. The encoded protein is CASSYGQGAVPEAFF.